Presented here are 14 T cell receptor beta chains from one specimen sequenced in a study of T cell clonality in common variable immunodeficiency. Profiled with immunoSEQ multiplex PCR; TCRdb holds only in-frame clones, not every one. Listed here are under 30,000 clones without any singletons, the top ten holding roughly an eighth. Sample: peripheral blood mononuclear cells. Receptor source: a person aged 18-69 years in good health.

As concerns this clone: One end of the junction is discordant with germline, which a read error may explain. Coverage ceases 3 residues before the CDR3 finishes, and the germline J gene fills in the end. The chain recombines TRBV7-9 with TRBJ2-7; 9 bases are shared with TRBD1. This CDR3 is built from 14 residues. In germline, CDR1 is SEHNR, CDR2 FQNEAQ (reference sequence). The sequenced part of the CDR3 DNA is TGTGCCAACAGCAACAGGACAGGGGAATTCGAG. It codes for CANSNRTGEFE. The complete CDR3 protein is CANSNRTGEFEQYF.

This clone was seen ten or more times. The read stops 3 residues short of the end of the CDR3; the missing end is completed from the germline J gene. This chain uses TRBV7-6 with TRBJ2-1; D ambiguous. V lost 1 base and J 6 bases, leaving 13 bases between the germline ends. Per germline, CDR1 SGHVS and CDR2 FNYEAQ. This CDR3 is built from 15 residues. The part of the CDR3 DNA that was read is TGTGCCAGCAGCTTAGAACTCATCTCCGGCAATGAG. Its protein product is CASSLELISGNE. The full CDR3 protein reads CASSLELISGNEQFF.

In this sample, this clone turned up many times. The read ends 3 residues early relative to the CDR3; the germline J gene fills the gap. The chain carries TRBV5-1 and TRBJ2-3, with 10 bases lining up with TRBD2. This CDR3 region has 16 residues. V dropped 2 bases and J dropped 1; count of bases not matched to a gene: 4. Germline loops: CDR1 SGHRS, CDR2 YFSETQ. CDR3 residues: CASSFDLAGGTDTQYF. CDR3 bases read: TGCGCCAGCAGCTTCGACCTAGCGGGGGGCACAGATACG.

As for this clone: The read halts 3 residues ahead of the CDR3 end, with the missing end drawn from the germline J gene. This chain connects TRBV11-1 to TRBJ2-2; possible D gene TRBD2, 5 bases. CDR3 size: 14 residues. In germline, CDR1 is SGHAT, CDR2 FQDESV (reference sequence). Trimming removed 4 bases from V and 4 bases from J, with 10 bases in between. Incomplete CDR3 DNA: TGTGCCAGCAGCTCTAGGACTGGCACCGGGGAG. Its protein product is CASSSRTGTGE. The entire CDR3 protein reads CASSSRTGTGELFF.

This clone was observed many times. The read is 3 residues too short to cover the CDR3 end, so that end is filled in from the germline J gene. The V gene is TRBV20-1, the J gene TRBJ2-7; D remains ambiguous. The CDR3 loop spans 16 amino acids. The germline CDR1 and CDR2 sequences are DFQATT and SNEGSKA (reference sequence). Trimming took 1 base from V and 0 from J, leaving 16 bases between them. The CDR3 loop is CSARGASSRSSYEQYF. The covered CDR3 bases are TGCAGTGCTAGAGGGGCTTCATCTCGAAGCTCCTACGAG.

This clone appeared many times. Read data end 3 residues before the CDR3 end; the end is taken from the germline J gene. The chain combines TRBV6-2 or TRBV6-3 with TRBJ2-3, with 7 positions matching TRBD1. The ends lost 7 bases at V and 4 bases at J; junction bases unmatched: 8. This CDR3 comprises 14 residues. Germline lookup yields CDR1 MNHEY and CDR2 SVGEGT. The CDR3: CASTSGQAADTQYF. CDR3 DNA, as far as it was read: TGTGCCAGCACCAGTGGACAGGCCGCAGATACG.

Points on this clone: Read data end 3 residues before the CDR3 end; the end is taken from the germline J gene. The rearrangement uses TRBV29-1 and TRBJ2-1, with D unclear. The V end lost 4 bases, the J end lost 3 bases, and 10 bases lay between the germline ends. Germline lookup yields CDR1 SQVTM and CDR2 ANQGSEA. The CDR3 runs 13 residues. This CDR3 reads CSVVGQIYNEQFF. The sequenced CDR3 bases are TGCAGCGTTGTAGGGCAGATCTACAATGAG.

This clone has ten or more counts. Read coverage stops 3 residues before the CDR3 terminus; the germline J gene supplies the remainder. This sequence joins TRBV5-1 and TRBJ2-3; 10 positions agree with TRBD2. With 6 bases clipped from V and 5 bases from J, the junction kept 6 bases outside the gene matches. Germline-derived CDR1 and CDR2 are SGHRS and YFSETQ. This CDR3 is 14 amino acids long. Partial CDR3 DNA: TGCGCCAGCACTGGGCTAGCGGGGGAAGATACG. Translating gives CASTGLAGEDT. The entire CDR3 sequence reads CASTGLAGEDTQYF.

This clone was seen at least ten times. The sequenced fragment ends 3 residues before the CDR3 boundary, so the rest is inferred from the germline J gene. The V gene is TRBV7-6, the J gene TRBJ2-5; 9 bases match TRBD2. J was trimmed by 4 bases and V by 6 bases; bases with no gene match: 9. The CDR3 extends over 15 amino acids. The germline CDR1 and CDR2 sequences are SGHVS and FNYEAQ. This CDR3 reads CASSRSGGTPETQYF. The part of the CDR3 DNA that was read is TGTGCCAGCAGTCGTAGCGGGGGTACCCCAGAGACC.

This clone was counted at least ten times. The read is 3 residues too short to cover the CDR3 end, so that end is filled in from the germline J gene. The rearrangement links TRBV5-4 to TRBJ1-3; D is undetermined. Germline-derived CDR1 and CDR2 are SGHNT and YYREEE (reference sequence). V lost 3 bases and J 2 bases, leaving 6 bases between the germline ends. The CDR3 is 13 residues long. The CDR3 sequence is CASSSQTGNTIYF. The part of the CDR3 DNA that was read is TGTGCCAGCAGCTCCCAGACTGGAAACACC.

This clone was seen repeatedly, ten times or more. The covered CDR3 bases are TGCAGTGCTAGAAAGGGTTGGGATCAGCCC. This codes for CSARKGWDQP. The whole CDR3 reads CSARKGWDQPQHF. The V call is TRBV20-1, the J call TRBJ1-5; D gene uncertain. From the germline J gene comes the end of the CDR3, since the read stops 3 residues before it. The CDR3 runs to 13 residues. CDR1 and CDR2 from the germline V gene are DFQATT and SNEGSKA (reference sequence). V was pared by 2 bases and J by 5 bases, with 10 bases between.

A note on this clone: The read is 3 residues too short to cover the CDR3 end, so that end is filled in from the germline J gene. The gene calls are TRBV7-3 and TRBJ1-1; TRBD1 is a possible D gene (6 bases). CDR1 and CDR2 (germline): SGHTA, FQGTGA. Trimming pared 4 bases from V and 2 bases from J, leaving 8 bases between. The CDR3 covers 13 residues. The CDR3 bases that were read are TGTGCCAGCAGCTCGGACAGTAACACTGAA. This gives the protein CASSSDSNTE. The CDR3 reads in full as CASSSDSNTEAFF. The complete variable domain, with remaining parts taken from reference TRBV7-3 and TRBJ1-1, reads GAGVSQTPSNKVTEKGKYVELRCDPISGHTALYWYRQSLGQGPEFLIYFQGTGAADDSGLPNDRFFAVRPEGSVSTLKIQRTERGDSAVYLCASSSDSNTEAFFGQGTRLTVV.

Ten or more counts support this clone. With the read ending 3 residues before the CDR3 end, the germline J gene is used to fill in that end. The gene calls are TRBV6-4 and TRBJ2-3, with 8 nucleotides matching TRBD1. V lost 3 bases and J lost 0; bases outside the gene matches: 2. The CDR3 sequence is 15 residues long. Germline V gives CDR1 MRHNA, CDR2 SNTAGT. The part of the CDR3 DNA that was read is TGTGCCAGCAGTGAGGGGGACAGGAGCACAGATACG. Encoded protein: CASSEGDRSTDT. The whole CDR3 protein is CASSEGDRSTDTQYF.

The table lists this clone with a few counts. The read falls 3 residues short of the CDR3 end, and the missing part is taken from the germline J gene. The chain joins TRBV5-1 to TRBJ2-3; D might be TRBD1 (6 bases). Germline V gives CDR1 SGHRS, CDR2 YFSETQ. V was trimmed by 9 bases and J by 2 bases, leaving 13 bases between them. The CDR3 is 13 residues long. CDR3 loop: CATGQTSTDTQYF. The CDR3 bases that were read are TGCGCCACCGGACAGACGTCCACAGATACG.